Detailed here is one T cell receptor beta chain. The antigen this receptor binds is unknown. The junction does not match germline at one end; this may be a read error. This record comes from a study of regulatory T cells in long-lasting Graves disease (TCRdb year 2021). For the study in its entirety: Antithyroid drugs had been taken for less than 3 months by newly diagnosed Graves' disease patients. A total of 35 or so samples underwent TCR sequencing: about 13 from persistent and some 20 from newly diagnosed Graves' disease patients. The study took place in China and was registered as a clinical trial. Peripheral blood TCR sequencing and RNA sequencing compared persistent Graves' disease patients with newly diagnosed Graves' disease patients. What the research found in general, with its limitations: More public clonotypes were shared among persistent patients (more than 2,500) than among newly diagnosed patients (966). TRBV28, TRBJ1-2 and TRBJ2-5 were preferentially used in persistent disease, while TRBV20-1 and TRBJ2-1 were favored in newly diagnosed disease. Sequencing and analysis were limited to the TCR beta chain. The authors acknowledged the small sample size as a limitation that may reduce accuracy. The study examined only peripheral blood because the primary lesion, thyroid tissue, could not be accessed. Lower TCR Shannon entropy and fewer highly expanded clones were observed in persistent Graves' disease patients than in newly diagnosed patients, which suggested clonal expansion.

Including cysteine and phenylalanine, the CDR3 has 13 amino acids. Just CDR3 DNA is preserved here, 39 bases in frame from base 1. The germline V gene gives CDR1 as SGHRS and CDR2 as YFSETQ. The time point label, as the study defines it: newly diagnosed GD, antithyroid drugs for less than 3 months. For both TCR sequencing and RNA sequencing, RNA was extracted from PBMCs using TRIzol. The diagnosis of Graves' disease followed American Thyroid Association guidelines. Patients were recruited from an endocrinology department in Xi'an, China. From each patient, roughly 9 milliliters of peripheral blood was collected into an EDTA anticoagulant tube. Ficoll Paque Plus density gradient separation was used to isolate PBMCs, and no additional T cell sorting was done. An Agilent 2100 Bioanalyzer and agarose gel were used to check RNA quality, while a NanoDrop 2000 measured RNA concentration. Library creation used multiplex PCR. The sequencer listed for this sample is Illumina HiSeq 4000. TCR beta libraries were built with iRepertoire HTBI primers and Arm-PCR amplification of CDR3 regions. Gel purification was performed on PCR products prior to sequencing. As for the original processing: A total of under 80 TRBV and 14 TRBJ segments were identified across samples and were used for gene usage analysis of CDR3 amino acid clonotypes. Filtered high-quality paired reads were merged into contigs using COPE and FqMerger. BLAST was used to align contigs to IMGT TRBV, TRBD and TRBJ reference genes, and CDR3 was defined according to IMGT. Highly expanded clones were defined as clonotypes with a frequency above 0.1%. Shannon entropy served as the measure of repertoire diversity, while the Gini coefficient captured V-J evenness. Clonotypes shared by more than one individual were considered public. In-frame beta chains were kept once TCRdb had trimmed the public reads at Q25 with fastp and called clones with MiXCR. Each CDR3 protein gets just one entry, which takes the most common genes and DNA from the rows behind it. TCRdb, not the authors, supplied the V and J calls. This sample has about 500,000 distinct CDR3 sequences in its table, and 12% of those were observed once. The ten biggest clones cover roughly 9.3% of the sample.

This sample was also put to use in a study of T cells in Graves' hyperthyroidism and ophthalmopathy. The second investigation adds: A patient counted as having stable Graves' hyperthyroidism if no progression to ophthalmopathy occurred over 18 months of follow-up. Hyperthyroidism patients were newly diagnosed, had a disease duration of under 2 months, and were aged 18 to 65 years. The study excluded patients with uncontrolled infections, other autoimmune diseases, pregnancy or lactation. Diagnoses relied on clinical symptoms, serum thyroxine and TRAb, thyroid ultrasound and orbital computed tomography. For the first round of RT-PCR on the TCR CDR3, the HTBI primer set was used together with the Qiagen OneStep RT-PCR kit. Blood samples also contained most of the expanded thyroid clonotypes (frequency above 0.001), which suggests that blood repertoires may reflect thyroid immune responses. A 13 V-J signature model separated ophthalmopathy from stable hyperthyroidism, with about 90% sensitivity and 81% to 83% specificity in cross-validation and 80%/75% in testing. In validation, progression to ophthalmopathy was predicted by the model with nearly 71% sensitivity and roughly 72% specificity, a median of roughly six months before onset. To identify TCR V-J signatures that set the groups apart, the researchers used a discovery cohort of 100 or so patients, made up of 43 with Graves' ophthalmopathy and some 58 with stable Graves' hyperthyroidism. Prospective prediction of ophthalmopathy was tested in an independent validation cohort of 18 to 20 hyperthyroidism patients and 15 to 17 patients who later progressed to ophthalmopathy. The roughly 90 discovery patients were divided at random into training and test sets in a 7:3 ratio. In about six Graves' hyperthyroidism patients, the study also compared T-cell repertoires from thyroid tissue with T-cell repertoires from blood. Once sampling was done, hyperthyroidism patients were given methimazole at a starting dose of 30 mg daily, whereas ophthalmopathy patients were given high-dose intravenous methylprednisolone. Libraries were constructed in a second round of multiplex PCR, after which size selection and purification were carried out. Sequencing of the libraries was done on an Illumina HiSeq2000 using paired-end 100 bp reads. Raw data were processed with SOAPnuke, discarding reads with adapters, uncalled bases, mean Phred below 15, or no exact constant-primer or identifier match. High-quality paired reads were merged using COPE v1.2.5, and each unique nucleotide sequence was defined as a clonotype. Clonotypes were aligned to IMGT TRBV, TRBD and TRBJ reference segments using MiTCR v1.1. Only V-J combinations with frequency above 0.0001, covering about 99% of repertoires, were analysed. A TCS score was defined as the ratio between F50 (clonal expansion) and ExV (chaos), using BLOSUM62-based TCRdist between CDR3 peptides within each V-J. Welch's t-statistics and random forest reduced around 510 V-J features to roughly 13, which were used in a naive Bayes classifier (R e1071). Sample size was not statistically predetermined, and investigators were not blinded to group allocation. The paper reports TCR Vbeta CDR3 sequencing of 140 or so peripheral blood samples: fewer than 50 ophthalmopathy, fewer than 85 hyperthyroidism and approximately 17 progressor patients.

The sample consisted of peripheral blood mononuclear cells (PBMCs), taken at new diagnosis, from a patient treated with antithyroid drugs. Recombination connected TRBV5-1 to TRBJ1-1; no D gene can be assigned with confidence. The source of this sequence is a woman aged 30 to 39 with Graves disease. Donor details come from another sample of the same person, matched by shared clones. The nucleotides are TGCGCCAGCAGCTTGACGGGGTTCACTGAAGCTTGCTTT. Its product reads: CASSLTGFTEACF.